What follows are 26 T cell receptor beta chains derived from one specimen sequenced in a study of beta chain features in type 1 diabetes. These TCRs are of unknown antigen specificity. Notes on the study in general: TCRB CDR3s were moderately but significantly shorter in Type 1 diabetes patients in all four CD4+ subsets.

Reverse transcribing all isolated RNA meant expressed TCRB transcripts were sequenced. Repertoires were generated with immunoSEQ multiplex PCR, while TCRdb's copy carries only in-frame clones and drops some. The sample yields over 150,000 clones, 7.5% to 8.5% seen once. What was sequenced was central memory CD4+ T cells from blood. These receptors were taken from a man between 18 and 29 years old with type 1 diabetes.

The CDR3 DNA sequence: TGTGCCAGCAGTTTGGAGGCCGGGACTAGGGTCTACGAGCAGTACTTC. Its protein is CASSLEAGTRVYEQYF. The chain has TRBV28 and TRBJ2-7; 8 positions match TRBD2. Germline V lookup: CDR1 MDHEN, CDR2 SYDVKM. The CDR3 contains 16 residues. The V segment lost 3 bases and the J segment 3 bases; nucleotides outside the gene matches: 10.

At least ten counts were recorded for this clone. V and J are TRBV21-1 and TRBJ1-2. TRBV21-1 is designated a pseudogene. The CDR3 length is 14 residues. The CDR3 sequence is CASSRPGRRQGYTF. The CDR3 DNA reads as TGTGCCAGCAGCAGACCCGGGAGGCGGCAGGGCTACACCTTC.

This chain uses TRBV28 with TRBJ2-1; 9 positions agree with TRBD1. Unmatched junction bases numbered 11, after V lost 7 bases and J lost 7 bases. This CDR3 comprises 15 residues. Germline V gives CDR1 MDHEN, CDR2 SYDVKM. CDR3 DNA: TGTGCCAGCAACCCACAGGGGGCTGTGGGAAATGAGCAGTTCTTC. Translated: CASNPQGAVGNEQFF.

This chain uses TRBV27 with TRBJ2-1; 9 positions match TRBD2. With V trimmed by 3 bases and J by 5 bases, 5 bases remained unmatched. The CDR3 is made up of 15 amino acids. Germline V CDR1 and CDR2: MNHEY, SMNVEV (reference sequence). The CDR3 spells CASSFTAGGHNEQFF. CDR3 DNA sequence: TGTGCCAGCAGTTTTACCGCGGGGGGGCACAATGAGCAGTTCTTC.

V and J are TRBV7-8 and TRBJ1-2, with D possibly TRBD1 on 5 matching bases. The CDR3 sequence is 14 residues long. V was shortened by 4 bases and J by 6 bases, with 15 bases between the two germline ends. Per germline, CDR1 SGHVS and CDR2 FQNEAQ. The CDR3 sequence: CASSYPGQADGYTF. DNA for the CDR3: TGTGCCAGCAGCTATCCAGGGCAGGCGGATGGCTACACCTTC. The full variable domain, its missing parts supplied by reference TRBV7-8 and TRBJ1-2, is GAGVSQSPRYKVAKRGQDVALRCDPISGHVSLFWYQQALGQGPEFLTYFQNEAQLDKSGLPSDRFFAERPEGSVSTLKIQRTQQEDSAVYLCASSYPGQADGYTFGSGTRLTVV.

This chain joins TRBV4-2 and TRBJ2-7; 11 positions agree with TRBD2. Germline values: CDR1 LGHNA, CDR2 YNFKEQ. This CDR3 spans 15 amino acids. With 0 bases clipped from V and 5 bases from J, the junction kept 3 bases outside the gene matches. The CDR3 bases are TGTGCCAGCAGCCAAGATCTGACTAGCGGGAACGAGCAGTACTTC. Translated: CASSQDLTSGNEQYF.

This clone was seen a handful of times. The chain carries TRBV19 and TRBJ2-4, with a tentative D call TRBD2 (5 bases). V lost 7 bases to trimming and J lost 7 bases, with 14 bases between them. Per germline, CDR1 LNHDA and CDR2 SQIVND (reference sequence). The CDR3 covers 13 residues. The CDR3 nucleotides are TGTGCCAGTAATGTTCAAAGAGGGAACATTCAGTACTTC. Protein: CASNVQRGNIQYF. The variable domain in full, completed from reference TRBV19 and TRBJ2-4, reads DGGITQSPKYLFRKEGQNVTLSCEQNLNHDAMYWYRQDPGQGLRLIYYSQIVNDFQKGDIAEGYSVSREKKESFPLTVTSAQKNPTAFYLCASNVQRGNIQYFGAGTRLSVL.

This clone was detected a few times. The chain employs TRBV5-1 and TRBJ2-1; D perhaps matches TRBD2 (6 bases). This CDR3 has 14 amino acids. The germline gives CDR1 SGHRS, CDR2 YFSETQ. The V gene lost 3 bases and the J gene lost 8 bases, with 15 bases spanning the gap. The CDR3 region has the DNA TGCGCCAGCAGCTCCGGGACTTCTCACGATGAGCAGTTCTTC. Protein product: CASSSGTSHDEQFF.

The CDR3 region has the DNA TGTGCCAGCTCACTGACCCGGGACAATGAGCAGTTCTTC. Translated, it gives CASSLTRDNEQFF. The gene calls are TRBV18 and TRBJ2-1; no clear D. V was cut by 4 bases and J by 5 bases, with 9 bases left in between. CDR3 length: 13 residues. Germline CDR1 and CDR2: KGHSH and LQKENI. Full variable domain (outside the CDR3, taken from reference TRBV18 and TRBJ2-1): NAGVMQNPRHLVRRRGQEARLRCSPMKGHSHVYWYRQLPEEGLKFMVYLQKENIIDESGMPKERFSAEFPKEGPSILRIQQVVRGDSAAYFCASSLTRDNEQFFGPGTRLTVL.

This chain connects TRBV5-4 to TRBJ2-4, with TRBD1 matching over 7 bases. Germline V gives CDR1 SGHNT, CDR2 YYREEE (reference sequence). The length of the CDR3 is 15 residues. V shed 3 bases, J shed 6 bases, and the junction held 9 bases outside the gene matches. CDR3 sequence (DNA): TGTGCCAGCAGCTCGGCGGCAGGGGGTAGAAACATTCAGTACTTC. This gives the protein CASSSAAGGRNIQYF.

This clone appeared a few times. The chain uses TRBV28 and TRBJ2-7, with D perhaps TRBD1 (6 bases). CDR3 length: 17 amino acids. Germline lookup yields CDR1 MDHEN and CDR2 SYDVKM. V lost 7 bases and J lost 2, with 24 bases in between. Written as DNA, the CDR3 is TGTGCCAGCATCTCGCCACACACACCGGACAGCCCCTACGAGCAGTACTTC. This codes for CASISPHTPDSPYEQYF.

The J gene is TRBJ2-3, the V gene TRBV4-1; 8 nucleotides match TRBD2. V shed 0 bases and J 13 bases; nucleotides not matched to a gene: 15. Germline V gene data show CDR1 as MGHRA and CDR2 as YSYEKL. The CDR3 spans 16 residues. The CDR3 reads CASSQDPYLAGGAEYF. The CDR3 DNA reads TGCGCCAGCAGCCAAGATCCGTATCTAGCGGGCGGGGCCGAGTATTTT.

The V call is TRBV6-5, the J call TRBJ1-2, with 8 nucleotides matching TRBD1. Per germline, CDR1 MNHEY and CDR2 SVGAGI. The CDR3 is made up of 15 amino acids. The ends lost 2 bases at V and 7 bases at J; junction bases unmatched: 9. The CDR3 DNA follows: TGTGCCAGCAGTTACCGTGGACAGGGCTCTGGTGGCTACACCTTC. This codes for CASSYRGQGSGGYTF.

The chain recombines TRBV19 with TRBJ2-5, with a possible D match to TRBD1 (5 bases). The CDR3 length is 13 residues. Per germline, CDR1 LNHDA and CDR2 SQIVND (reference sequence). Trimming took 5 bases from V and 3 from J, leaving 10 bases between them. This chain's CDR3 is CASSPQGEETQYF. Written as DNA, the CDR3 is TGTGCCAGTAGTCCCCAGGGCGAAGAGACCCAGTACTTC. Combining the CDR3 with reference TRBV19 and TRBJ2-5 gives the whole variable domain DGGITQSPKYLFRKEGQNVTLSCEQNLNHDAMYWYRQDPGQGLRLIYYSQIVNDFQKGDIAEGYSVSREKKESFPLTVTSAQKNPTAFYLCASSPQGEETQYFGPGTRLLVL.

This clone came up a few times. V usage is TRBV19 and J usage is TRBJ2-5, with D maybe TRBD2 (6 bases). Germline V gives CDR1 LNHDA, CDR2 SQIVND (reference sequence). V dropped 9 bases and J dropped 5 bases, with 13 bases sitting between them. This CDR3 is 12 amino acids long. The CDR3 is CASMDRGETQYF. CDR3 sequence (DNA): TGTGCCAGCATGGACCGGGGGGAGACCCAGTACTTC.

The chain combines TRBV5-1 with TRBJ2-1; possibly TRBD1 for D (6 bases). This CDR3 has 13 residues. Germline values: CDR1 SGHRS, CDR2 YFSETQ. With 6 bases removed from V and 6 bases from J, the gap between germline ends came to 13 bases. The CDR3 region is CASNRQGFNEQFF. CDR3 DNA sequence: TGCGCCAGCAATCGGCAGGGGTTCAATGAGCAGTTCTTC.

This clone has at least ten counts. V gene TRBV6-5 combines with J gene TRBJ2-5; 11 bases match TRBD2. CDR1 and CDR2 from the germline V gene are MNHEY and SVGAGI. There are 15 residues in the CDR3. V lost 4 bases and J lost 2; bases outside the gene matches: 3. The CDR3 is CASSSPSGGQETQYF. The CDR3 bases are TGTGCCAGCAGTTCCCCTAGCGGGGGGCAAGAGACCCAGTACTTC.

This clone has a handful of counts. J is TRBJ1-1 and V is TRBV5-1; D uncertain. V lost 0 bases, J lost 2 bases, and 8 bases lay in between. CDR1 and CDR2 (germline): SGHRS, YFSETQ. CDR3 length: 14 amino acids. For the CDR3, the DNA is TGCGCCAGCAGCTTGGCTGCGCCCAACACTGAAGCTTTCTTT. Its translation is CASSLAAPNTEAFF. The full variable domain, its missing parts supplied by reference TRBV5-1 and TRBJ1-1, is KAGVTQTPRYLIKTRGQQVTLSCSPISGHRSVSWYQQTPGQGLQFLFEYFSETQRNKGNFPGRFSGRQFSNSRSEMNVSTLELGDSALYLCASSLAAPNTEAFFGQGTRLTVV.

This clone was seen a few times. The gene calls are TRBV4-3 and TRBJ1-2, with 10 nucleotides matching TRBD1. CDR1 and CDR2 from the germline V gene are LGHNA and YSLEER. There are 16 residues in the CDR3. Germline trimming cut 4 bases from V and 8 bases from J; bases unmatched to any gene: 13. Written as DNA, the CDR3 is TGCGCCAGCAGCCGGTCGGACAGGGGGGATCTCTGGGGCTACACCTTC. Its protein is CASSRSDRGDLWGYTF.

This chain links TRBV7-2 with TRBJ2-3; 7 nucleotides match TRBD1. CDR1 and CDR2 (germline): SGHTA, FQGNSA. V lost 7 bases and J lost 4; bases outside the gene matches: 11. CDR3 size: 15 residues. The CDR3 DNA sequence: TGTGCCAGCACCCCTCCGGGACAGTTTTCAGATACGCAGTATTTT. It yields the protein CASTPPGQFSDTQYF.

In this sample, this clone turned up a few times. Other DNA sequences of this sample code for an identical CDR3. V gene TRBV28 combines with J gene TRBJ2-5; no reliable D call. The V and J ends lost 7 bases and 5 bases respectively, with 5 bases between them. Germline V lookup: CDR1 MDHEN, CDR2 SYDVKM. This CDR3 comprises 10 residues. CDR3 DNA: TGTGCCAGCACCGGGGAGACCCAGTACTTC. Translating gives CASTGETQYF.

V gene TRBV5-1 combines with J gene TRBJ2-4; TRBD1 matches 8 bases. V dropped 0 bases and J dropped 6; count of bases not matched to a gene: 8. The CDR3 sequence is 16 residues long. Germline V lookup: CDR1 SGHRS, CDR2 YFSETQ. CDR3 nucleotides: TGCGCCAGCAGCTTGGCGCTTGGACAGGGTTCAAACATTCAGTACTTC. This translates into CASSLALGQGSNIQYF. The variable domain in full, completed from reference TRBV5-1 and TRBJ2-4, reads KAGVTQTPRYLIKTRGQQVTLSCSPISGHRSVSWYQQTPGQGLQFLFEYFSETQRNKGNFPGRFSGRQFSNSRSEMNVSTLELGDSALYLCASSLALGQGSNIQYFGAGTRLSVL.

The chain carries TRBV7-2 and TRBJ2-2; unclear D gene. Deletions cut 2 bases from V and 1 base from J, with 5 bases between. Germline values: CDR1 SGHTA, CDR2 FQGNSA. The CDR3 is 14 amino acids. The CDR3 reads CASSLRQNTGELFF. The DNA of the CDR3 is TGTGCCAGCAGCTTAAGACAGAACACCGGGGAGCTGTTTTTT.

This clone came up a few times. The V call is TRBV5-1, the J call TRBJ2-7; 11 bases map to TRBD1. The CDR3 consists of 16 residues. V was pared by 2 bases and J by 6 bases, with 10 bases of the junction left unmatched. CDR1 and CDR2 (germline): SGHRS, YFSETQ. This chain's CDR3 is CASSFFVGTGGSEQYF. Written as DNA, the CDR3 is TGCGCCAGCAGCTTTTTTGTCGGGACAGGGGGGAGCGAGCAGTACTTC.

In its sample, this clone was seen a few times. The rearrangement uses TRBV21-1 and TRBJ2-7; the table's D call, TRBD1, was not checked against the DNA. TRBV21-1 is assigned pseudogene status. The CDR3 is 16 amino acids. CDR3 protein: CASSKARQGNRDEQYF. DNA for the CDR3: TGTGCCAGCAGCAAAGCCCGACAGGGCAACCGCGATGAGCAGTACTTC.

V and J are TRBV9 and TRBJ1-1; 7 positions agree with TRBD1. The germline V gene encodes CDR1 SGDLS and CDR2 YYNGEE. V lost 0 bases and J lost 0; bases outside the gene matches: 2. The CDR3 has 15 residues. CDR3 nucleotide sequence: TGTGCCAGCAGCGTAGAGGGGGCCCTGAACACTGAAGCTTTCTTT. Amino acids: CASSVEGALNTEAFF.